One and the same sample provided the 29 T cell receptor beta chains below, sequenced in a study of cytomegalovirus exposure and HLA in healthy donors. PCR amplification relied on 60 Vbeta primers (plus 13 Jbeta primers). Clones were sequenced by immunoSEQ multiplex PCR, and TCRdb holds only the in-frame ones, with some missing. The data show 130,000 or so clones, roughly four fifths seen once. Sequencing was carried out using PBMCs. These receptors were taken from a female donor in good health and CMV-seronegative.

V and J are TRBV5-8 and TRBJ2-3, with TRBD1 matching 9 bases. Losses at the gene ends were 3 bases for V and 0 bases for J; bases not matched to a gene: 2. This CDR3 is built from 15 residues. Germline values: CDR1 SGHTS, CDR2 YDEGEE. The DNA of the CDR3 is TGTGCCAGCAGCTATGGACAGGGGAGCACAGATACGCAGTATTTT. Translation: CASSYGQGSTDTQYF.

The chain uses TRBV10-2 and TRBJ2-7; D call uncertain. In germline, CDR1 is WSHSY, CDR2 SAAADI. Trimming took off 7 bases at V and 1 base at J, with 8 bases between the two ends. The CDR3 is 12 residues long. CDR3 sequence (DNA): TGCGCCAGCACTTCCAGTTCCTACGAGCAGTACTTC. This encodes CASTSSSYEQYF.

V usage is TRBV5-1 and J usage is TRBJ2-3, with 9 positions matching TRBD2. J was trimmed by 5 bases and V by 2 bases; bases with no gene match: 6. The CDR3 loop spans 15 amino acids. Germline values: CDR1 SGHRS, CDR2 YFSETQ. CDR3 nucleotides: TGCGCCAGCAGCTTTCGCGGGGGGGCCCTAGATACGCAGTATTTT. Its protein product is CASSFRGGALDTQYF.

This clone turned up a few times. The chain combines TRBV11-3 with TRBJ2-1, with D uncertain. V was shortened by 0 bases and J by 9 bases, with 18 bases between the two germline ends. Germline loops: CDR1 SGHNT, CDR2 YENEEA. This CDR3 comprises 16 residues. The DNA of the CDR3 is TGTGCCAGCAGCTTAGATGGTATTACCCTAGTTAGTGAGCAGTTCTTC. Amino acid sequence: CASSLDGITLVSEQFF.

The V and J genes are TRBV7-8 and TRBJ2-7, with a tentative D call TRBD1 (7 bases). The CDR3 totals 15 residues. Deletions cut 3 bases from V and 2 bases from J, with 14 bases between. CDR1 is SGHVS, CDR2 FQNEAQ, per germline. The CDR3: CASSFRSGGTYEQYF. In nucleotides, the CDR3 is TGTGCCAGCAGCTTCCGGTCAGGGGGGACCTACGAGCAGTACTTC.

The gene calls are TRBV5-1 and TRBJ2-5; the match to TRBD2 covers 13 bases. Trimming at V came to 3 bases and at J to 4 bases, leaving 9 bases not matched to a gene. CDR1 is SGHRS, CDR2 YFSETQ, per germline. This CDR3 spans 17 amino acids. The CDR3 loop reads CASSSAGLAGVGETQYF. The CDR3 coding sequence is TGCGCCAGCAGCTCCGCAGGACTAGCGGGAGTCGGAGAGACCCAGTACTTC.

The chain carries TRBV10-1 and TRBJ2-7; maybe TRBD2 (5 bases). The germline V gene has CDR1 WNHNN and CDR2 SYGVQD (reference sequence). The CDR3 contains 15 residues. The V end was cut by 3 bases, the J end by 6 bases, with 18 bases between. This chain's CDR3 is CASSEGGYSSGEQYF. CDR3 DNA sequence: TGCGCCAGCAGTGAAGGAGGTTATTCCTCTGGCGAGCAGTACTTC.

This chain joins TRBV30 and TRBJ2-5; weak D call: TRBD1 (5 bases). The J call could be wrong; TRBJ2-7 is a better fit for the DNA end. Germline V gene lookup returns CDR1 GTSNPN and CDR2 SVGIG (reference sequence). The CDR3 is made up of 13 amino acids. The CDR3 reads CAWKKDTPYEQYF. As DNA, the CDR3 is TGTGCCTGGAAGAAGGACACCCCCTACGAGCAGTACTTC.

This sequence joins TRBV18 and TRBJ1-3, with D uncertain. The CDR3 is 15 residues long. The germline V gene has CDR1 KGHSH and CDR2 LQKENI. V shed 3 bases and J shed 1 base, with 10 bases lying between them. CDR3 sequence reads: CASSPSGESGNTIYF. The CDR3, as DNA: TGTGCCAGCTCACCGTCCGGGGAGTCTGGAAACACCATATATTTT.

In its sample, this clone was seen once. This CDR3 is CASSINRNTEAFF. Written as DNA, the CDR3 is TGTGCCAGTAGTATAAACAGGAACACTGAAGCTTTCTTT. The V gene is TRBV19, the J gene TRBJ1-1; D unclear. The CDR3 consists of 13 residues. Per germline, CDR1 LNHDA and CDR2 SQIVND (reference sequence). The V end was cut by 2 bases, the J end by 1 base, with 5 bases between.

This rearrangement joins TRBV10-1 to TRBJ1-3; 7 nucleotides line up with TRBD1. The CDR3 is 13 residues long. The germline CDR1 and CDR2 sequences are WNHNN and SYGVQD (reference sequence). J gave up 8 bases and V 6 bases, and 7 bases lay outside the gene matches. Here the CDR3 reads CASSAGTEDTIYF. CDR3 DNA sequence: TGCGCCAGCAGCGCCGGGACAGAGGACACCATATATTTT.

The CDR3 coding sequence is TGTGCCAGCAAAACGGGTTCCGGGGCCTACGAGCAGTACTTC. Translated, it gives CASKTGSGAYEQYF. The chain recombines TRBV6-5 with TRBJ2-7; perhaps TRBD2 as D (5 bases). CDR3 length equals 14 residues. Germline loops: CDR1 MNHEY, CDR2 SVGAGI. V lost 7 bases to trimming and J lost 2 bases, with 15 bases between them.

The rearrangement uses TRBV6-5 and TRBJ1-1, with D perhaps TRBD1 (5 bases). The CDR3 sequence is 14 residues long. The germline V gene has CDR1 MNHEY and CDR2 SVGAGI. Trimming removed 8 bases from V and 1 base from J, with 14 bases in between. The CDR3: CASRRGGTNTEAFF. The CDR3 region has the DNA TGTGCCAGCCGGCGGGGGGGGACGAACACTGAAGCTTTCTTT.

J is TRBJ2-1 and V is TRBV7-6, with 8 nucleotides matching TRBD1. The CDR3 covers 16 residues. The ends lost 5 bases at V and 6 bases at J; junction bases unmatched: 12. Looked up from germline, CDR1 is SGHVS and CDR2 is FNYEAQ. Written as DNA, the CDR3 is TGTGCCAGCAGCCCAACCCCAGGGGGCCGCGGCAATGAGCAGTTCTTC. Translated, it gives CASSPTPGGRGNEQFF. The full variable domain, completed using reference TRBV7-6 and TRBJ2-1, is GAGVSQSPRYKVTKRGQDVALRCDPISGHVSLYWYRQALGQGPEFLTYFNYEAQQDKSGLPNDRFSAERPEGSISTLTIQRTEQRDSAMYRCASSPTPGGRGNEQFFGPGTRLTVL.

The V call is TRBV5-4, the J call TRBJ1-3, with 9 bases that match TRBD1. J was trimmed by 4 bases and V by 4 bases; bases with no gene match: 9. This CDR3 has 16 amino acids. CDR1 is SGHNT, CDR2 YYREEE, per germline (reference sequence). The CDR3 DNA reads as TGTGCCAGCAGCCCTGGGGACAGGGTTAGCGGAAACACCATATATTTT. Translated, it gives CASSPGDRVSGNTIYF.

This chain joins TRBV5-6 and TRBJ1-5; 10 bases are shared with TRBD1. J lost 5 bases, V lost 3 bases, and 5 bases had no gene match. The CDR3 is made up of 15 amino acids. Germline CDR1 and CDR2: SGHDT and YYEEEE. Here the CDR3 DNA reads TGTGCCAGCAGCTGGTCCGGGACAGGGGATCAGCCCCAGCATTTT. Protein product: CASSWSGTGDQPQHF.

This chain links TRBV28 with TRBJ1-1; 9 bases match TRBD1. The CDR3 covers 17 residues. From germline, CDR1 is MDHEN and CDR2 SYDVKM. The ends lost 3 bases at V and 2 bases at J; junction bases unmatched: 10. CDR3 sequence: CASSFYGTGIRNTEAFF. CDR3 DNA sequence: TGTGCCAGCAGTTTCTACGGGACAGGGATAAGAAACACTGAAGCTTTCTTT.

V usage is TRBV27 and J usage is TRBJ1-1, with D uncertain. CDR1 MNHEY and CDR2 SMNVEV come from the germline V gene (reference sequence). Trimming stripped 6 bases from V and 5 bases from J, with 16 bases between. The CDR3 runs to 14 residues. In nucleotides, the CDR3 is TGTGCCAGCAGGAACGACGGAGGCGGAACTGAAGCTTTCTTT. The encoded protein is CASRNDGGGTEAFF.

J is TRBJ1-5 and V is TRBV4-1, with D hard to call. V was trimmed by 3 bases and J by 0 bases, leaving 12 bases between them. The CDR3 spans 16 residues. Germline CDR1 and CDR2: MGHRA and YSYEKL. This CDR3 is CASSQGWAGSNQPQHF. In DNA, the CDR3 is TGCGCCAGCAGCCAGGGCTGGGCGGGTAGCAATCAGCCCCAGCATTTT.

The CDR3 DNA sequence: TGTGCCAGCAGTCCTATCCGGAACACTGAAGCTTTCTTT. It yields the protein CASSPIRNTEAFF. V is TRBV28 and J is TRBJ1-1; no clear D gene. The length of the CDR3 is 13 residues. The V and J ends lost 5 bases and 1 base respectively, with 8 bases between them. Per germline, CDR1 MDHEN and CDR2 SYDVKM.

This clone has just one count. This chain links TRBV2 with TRBJ1-1, with D unresolved. The CDR3 spans 12 residues. Looked up from germline, CDR1 is SNHLY and CDR2 is FYNNEI. V lost 9 bases to trimming and J lost 6 bases, with 14 bases between them. This CDR3 reads CASTRLRAEAFF. CDR3 in DNA: TGTGCCAGTACACGACTAAGGGCTGAAGCTTTCTTT.

The chain links TRBV6-5 to TRBJ2-7; 11 bases agree with TRBD2. The CDR3 runs 16 residues. Unmatched junction bases numbered 4, after V lost 3 bases and J lost 0 bases. Germline V gene sequence: CDR1 MNHEY, CDR2 SVGAGI. The CDR3 nucleotides read TGTGCCAGCAGTTATACTAGCGGGAGTGACTCCTACGAGCAGTACTTC. Translation: CASSYTSGSDSYEQYF.

The sample holds one count of this clone. The chain carries TRBV30 and TRBJ1-5, with a weak D call TRBD1 (5 bases). Germline loops: CDR1 GTSNPN, CDR2 SVGIG (reference sequence). This CDR3 region has 17 residues. V was pared by 0 bases and J by 1 base, with 16 bases between. CDR3 protein: CAWSVRGETPSNQPQHF. Written as DNA, the CDR3 is TGTGCCTGGAGTGTACGGGGGGAAACTCCAAGCAATCAGCCCCAGCATTTT. The variable domain in full, completed from reference TRBV30 and TRBJ1-5, reads SQTIHQWPATLVQPVGSPLSLECTVEGTSNPNLYWYRQAAGRGLQLLFYSVGIGQISSEVPQNLSASRPQDRQFILSSKKLLLSDSGFYLCAWSVRGETPSNQPQHFGDGTRLSIL.

The V and J genes are TRBV5-1 and TRBJ1-1; the D gene is possibly TRBD1 (5 bases). Looked up from germline, CDR1 is SGHRS and CDR2 is YFSETQ. Trimming stripped 5 bases from V and 2 bases from J, with 16 bases between. CDR3 length: 15 residues. The chain's CDR3 is CASRPLQGVNTEAFF. The CDR3 DNA reads as TGCGCCAGCAGGCCCCTCCAGGGCGTTAACACTGAAGCTTTCTTT. The full variable domain, its missing parts supplied by reference TRBV5-1 and TRBJ1-1, is KAGVTQTPRYLIKTRGQQVTLSCSPISGHRSVSWYQQTPGQGLQFLFEYFSETQRNKGNFPGRFSGRQFSNSRSEMNVSTLELGDSALYLCASRPLQGVNTEAFFGQGTRLTVV.

The rearrangement joins TRBV21-1 to TRBJ2-3; the table's D call TRBD2 went unverified against the DNA. TRBV21-1 is marked as a pseudogene. The length of the CDR3 is 16 residues. Here the CDR3 reads CASSRGLGEADIVQYF. The CDR3, as DNA: TGTGCCAGCAGCAGAGGACTAGGGGAGGCCGATATAGTACAGTATTTT.

This CDR3 is CASSEGRGGYEQYF. CDR3 bases: TGTGCCAGCAGTGAGGGCCGAGGGGGTTACGAGCAGTACTTC. The chain combines TRBV2 with TRBJ2-5; a weak D match, TRBD1 (6 bases). Judging by the DNA end, TRBJ2-7 fits better; the J call may be wrong. Germline assignment: CDR1 SNHLY and CDR2 FYNNEI. This CDR3 region has 14 residues.

The chain uses TRBV29-1 and TRBJ2-7; no definite D call. Germline CDR1 reads SQVTM; CDR2 reads ANQGSEA. V was trimmed by 0 bases and J by 5 bases, leaving 11 bases between them. The CDR3 contains 13 residues. CDR3 bases: TGCAGCGTTGAAGATCGTTCGCAGAACGAGCAGTACTTC. This encodes CSVEDRSQNEQYF.

The CDR3 sequence: CSVESGETQYF. In DNA, the CDR3 is TGCAGCGTTGAATCGGGGGAGACCCAGTACTTC. The chain links TRBV29-1 to TRBJ2-5, with D possibly TRBD2 on 5 matching bases. The V end lost 2 bases, the J end lost 5 bases, and 6 bases lay between the germline ends. This CDR3 is built from 11 residues. Per germline, CDR1 SQVTM and CDR2 ANQGSEA. The full variable domain, with the rest looked up from reference TRBV29-1 and TRBJ2-5, is SAVISQKPSRDICQRGTSLTIQCQVDSQVTMMFWYRQQPGQSLTLIATANQGSEATYESGFVIDKFPISRPNLTFSTLTVSNMSPEDSSIYLCSVESGETQYFGPGTRLLVL.

In this sample, this clone is medium-sized. The chain carries TRBV18 and TRBJ1-3; 7 bases line up with TRBD1. V lost 8 bases and J lost 0; bases outside the gene matches: 4. CDR1 KGHSH and CDR2 LQKENI come from the germline V gene. This CDR3 is 14 amino acids long. For the CDR3, the DNA is TGTGCCAGCAGGACAGGAAACTCTGGAAACACCATATATTTT. Translated: CASRTGNSGNTIYF. The entire variable domain, with the rest obtained from reference TRBV18 and TRBJ1-3, is as follows: NAGVMQNPRHLVRRRGQEARLRCSPMKGHSHVYWYRQLPEEGLKFMVYLQKENIIDESGMPKERFSAEFPKEGPSILRIQQVVRGDSAAYFCASRTGNSGNTIYFGEGSWLTVV.